This passage covers 9 T cell receptor beta chains from one sample sequenced in a study of OX40 agonist ivuxolimab in advanced cancers. The assay was immunoSEQ multiplex PCR, and TCRdb's table has in-frame clones only and misses some. The sample includes tens of thousands of clones, around 88% seen only once; the top ten take under 0.7%. Sample: CD4+ or CD8+ T cells sorted from blood, taken in a trial of the OX40 agonist ivuxolimab. These receptors were taken from an adult with an advanced solid tumor such as melanoma, head and neck, liver or kidney cancer.

This chain uses TRBV6-5 with TRBJ1-1, with 7 bases aligning to TRBD1. Germline V gives CDR1 MNHEY, CDR2 SVGAGI. The CDR3 loop spans 14 amino acids. The V segment lost 10 bases and the J segment 0 bases; nucleotides outside the gene matches: 8. CDR3 amino acids: CATPGQPMNTEAFF. The CDR3 DNA reads as TGTGCCACTCCGGGACAGCCCATGAACACTGAAGCTTTCTTT.

The gene calls are TRBV5-5 and TRBJ1-4, with a tentative D call TRBD1 (6 bases). CDR3 length equals 15 residues. V dropped 4 bases and J dropped 7 bases, with 17 bases sitting between them. Germline V CDR1 and CDR2: SGHKS, YYEKEE (reference sequence). The CDR3 here is CASSLRQVYPEKLFF. The CDR3 nucleotides are TGTGCCAGCAGCCTCCGACAGGTCTATCCTGAAAAACTGTTTTTT.

CDR3 sequence (DNA): TGCAGCGTCCCCAGGGGAGGGAACGAGCAGTACTTC. Protein: CSVPRGGNEQYF. This sequence joins TRBV29-1 and TRBJ2-7; weak D call: TRBD2 (7 bases). Trimming pared 6 bases from V and 5 bases from J, leaving 14 bases between. The CDR3 contains 12 residues. Germline-derived CDR1 and CDR2 are SQVTM and ANQGSEA.

The chain has TRBV2 and TRBJ2-5; perhaps D is TRBD1 or TRBD2 (5 bases each). The V end was cut by 7 bases, the J end by 5 bases, with 8 bases between. The CDR3 extends over 11 amino acids. Germline V gene sequence: CDR1 SNHLY, CDR2 FYNNEI. The CDR3 is CASKGDETQYF. CDR3 sequence (DNA): TGTGCCAGCAAAGGGGACGAGACCCAGTACTTC.

The genes are TRBV27 and TRBJ2-3, with 7 bases identical to TRBD1. This CDR3 is 13 amino acids long. J lost 8 bases, V lost 7 bases, and 9 bases had no gene match. Germline CDR1 and CDR2: MNHEY and SMNVEV (reference sequence). CDR3 protein: CASTPLHRGTQYF. CDR3 sequence (DNA): TGTGCCAGCACTCCCCTTCACAGGGGTACGCAGTATTTT.

The V call is TRBV10-3, the J call TRBJ1-2, with D possibly matching TRBD1 (6 bases). The germline V and J ends were trimmed by 0 bases and 6 bases, with 8 bases remaining between them. The germline CDR1 and CDR2 sequences are ENHRY and SYGVKD. The CDR3 contains 13 residues. The CDR3 DNA reads TGTGCCATCAGTGAGTCAACAGGGAATGGCTACACCTTC. The encoded protein is CAISESTGNGYTF.

The V gene is TRBV9, the J gene TRBJ1-4; 10 bases are a match to TRBD1. The CDR3 contains 15 residues. The junction had 3 bases not matched to a gene; V was cut back by 0 bases and J by 7 bases. CDR1 and CDR2 (germline): SGDLS, YYNGEE. CDR3 sequence reads: CASSVGGTGVEKLFF. In DNA, the CDR3 is TGTGCCAGCAGCGTAGGGGGGACAGGGGTTGAAAAACTGTTTTTT.

The chain links TRBV5-1 to TRBJ1-2; 7 bases are shared with TRBD1. Losses at the gene ends were 3 bases for V and 6 bases for J; bases not matched to a gene: 5. The CDR3 is 13 residues long. Per germline, CDR1 SGHRS and CDR2 YFSETQ. CDR3 amino acids: CASSSEGGHGYTF. The CDR3, as DNA: TGCGCCAGCAGCTCCGAAGGGGGCCATGGCTACACCTTC.

The chain employs TRBV7-9 and TRBJ2-7; D remains ambiguous. Germline CDR1 is SEHNR and CDR2 is FQNEAQ (reference sequence). CDR3 length: 12 residues. V was shortened by 4 bases and J by 6 bases, with 10 bases between the two germline ends. DNA for the CDR3: TGTGCCAGCAGCTACCTGGGCGGCGAGCAGTACTTC. The encoded protein is CASSYLGGEQYF.